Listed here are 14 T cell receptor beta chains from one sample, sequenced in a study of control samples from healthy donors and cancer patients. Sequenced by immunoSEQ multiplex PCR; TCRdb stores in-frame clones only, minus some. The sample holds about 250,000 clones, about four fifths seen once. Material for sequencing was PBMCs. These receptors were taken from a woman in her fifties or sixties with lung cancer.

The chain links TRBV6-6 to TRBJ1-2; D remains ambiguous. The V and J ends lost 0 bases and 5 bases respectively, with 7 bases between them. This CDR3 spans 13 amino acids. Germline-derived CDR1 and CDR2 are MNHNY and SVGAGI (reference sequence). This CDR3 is CASSYSTDYGYTF. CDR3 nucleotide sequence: TGTGCCAGCAGTTACTCCACGGATTATGGCTACACCTTC.

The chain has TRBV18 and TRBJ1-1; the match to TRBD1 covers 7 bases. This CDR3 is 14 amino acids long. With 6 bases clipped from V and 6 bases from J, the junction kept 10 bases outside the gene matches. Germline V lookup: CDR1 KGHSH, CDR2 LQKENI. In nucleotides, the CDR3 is TGTGCCAGCTCCTCAACAGGGGTGTTCGCTGAAGCTTTCTTT. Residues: CASSSTGVFAEAFF.

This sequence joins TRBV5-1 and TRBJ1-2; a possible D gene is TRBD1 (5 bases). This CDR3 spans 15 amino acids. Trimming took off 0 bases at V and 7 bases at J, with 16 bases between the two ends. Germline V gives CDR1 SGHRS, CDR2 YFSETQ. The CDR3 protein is CASSLAVGGFGGYTF. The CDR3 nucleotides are TGCGCCAGCAGCTTGGCGGTGGGGGGATTTGGTGGCTACACCTTC.

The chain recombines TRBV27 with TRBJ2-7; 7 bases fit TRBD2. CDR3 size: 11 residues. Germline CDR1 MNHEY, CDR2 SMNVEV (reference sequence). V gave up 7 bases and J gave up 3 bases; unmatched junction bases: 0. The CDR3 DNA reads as TGTGCCAGCACTAGCGGCTACGAGCAGTACTTC. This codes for CASTSGYEQYF.

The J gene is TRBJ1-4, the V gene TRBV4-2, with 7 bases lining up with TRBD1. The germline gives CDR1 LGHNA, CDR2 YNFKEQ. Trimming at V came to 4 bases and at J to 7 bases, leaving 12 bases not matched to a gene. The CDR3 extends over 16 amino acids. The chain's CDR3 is CASSPAGAGGFEKLFF. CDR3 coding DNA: TGTGCCAGCAGCCCCGCGGGGGCAGGGGGATTTGAAAAACTGTTTTTT.

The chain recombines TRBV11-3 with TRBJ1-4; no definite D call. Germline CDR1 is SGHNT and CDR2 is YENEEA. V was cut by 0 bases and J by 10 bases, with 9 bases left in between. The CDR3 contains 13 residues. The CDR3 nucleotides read TGTGCCAGCAGCTTAGATGACGGAGGAAAACTGTTTTTT. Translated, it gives CASSLDDGGKLFF.

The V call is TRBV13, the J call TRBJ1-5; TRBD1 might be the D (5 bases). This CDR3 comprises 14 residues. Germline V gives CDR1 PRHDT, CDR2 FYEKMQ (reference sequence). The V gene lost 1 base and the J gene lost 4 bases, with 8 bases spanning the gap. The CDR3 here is CASSLARANQPQHF. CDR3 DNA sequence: TGTGCCAGCAGCTTAGCCAGGGCGAATCAGCCCCAGCATTTT.

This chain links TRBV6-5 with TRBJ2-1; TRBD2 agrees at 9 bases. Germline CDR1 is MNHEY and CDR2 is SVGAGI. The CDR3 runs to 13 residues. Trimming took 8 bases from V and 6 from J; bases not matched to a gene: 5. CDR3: CASSAGGGNEQFF. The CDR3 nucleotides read TGTGCCAGCTCGGCGGGAGGGGGCAATGAGCAGTTCTTC.

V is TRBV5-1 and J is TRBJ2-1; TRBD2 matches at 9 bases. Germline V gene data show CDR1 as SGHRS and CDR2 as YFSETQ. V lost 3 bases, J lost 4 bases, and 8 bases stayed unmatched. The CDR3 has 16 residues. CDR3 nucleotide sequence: TGCGCCAGCAGCTCCCGGAGTAGCGGGGGTTACAATGAGCAGTTCTTC. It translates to CASSSRSSGGYNEQFF.

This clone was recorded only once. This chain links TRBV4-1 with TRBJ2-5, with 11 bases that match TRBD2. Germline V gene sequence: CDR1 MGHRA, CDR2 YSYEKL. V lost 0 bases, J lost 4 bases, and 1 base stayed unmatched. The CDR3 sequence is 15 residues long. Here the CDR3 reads CASSQDGTSGETQYF. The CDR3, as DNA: TGCGCCAGCAGCCAAGATGGGACTAGCGGAGAGACCCAGTACTTC.

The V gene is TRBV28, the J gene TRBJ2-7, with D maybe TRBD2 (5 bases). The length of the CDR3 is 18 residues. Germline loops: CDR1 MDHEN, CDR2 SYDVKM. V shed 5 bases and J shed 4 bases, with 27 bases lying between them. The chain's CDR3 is CASSGSRWRLAADYEQYF. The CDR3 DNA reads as TGTGCCAGCAGTGGATCCCGCTGGCGGCTAGCCGCCGATTACGAGCAGTACTTC.

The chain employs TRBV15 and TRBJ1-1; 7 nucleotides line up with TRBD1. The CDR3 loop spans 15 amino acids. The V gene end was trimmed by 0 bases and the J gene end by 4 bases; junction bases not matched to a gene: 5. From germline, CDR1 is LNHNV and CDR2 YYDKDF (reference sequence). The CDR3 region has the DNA TGTGCCACCAGCAGAGACCTACAGGGGTTCACTGAAGCTTTCTTT. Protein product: CATSRDLQGFTEAFF.

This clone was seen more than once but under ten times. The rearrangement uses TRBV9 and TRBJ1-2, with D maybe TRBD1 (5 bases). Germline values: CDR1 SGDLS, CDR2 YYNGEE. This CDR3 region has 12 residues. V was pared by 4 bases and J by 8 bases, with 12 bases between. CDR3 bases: TGTGCCAGCAGCTTCGGGACGGCAGGCTACACCTTC. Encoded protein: CASSFGTAGYTF.

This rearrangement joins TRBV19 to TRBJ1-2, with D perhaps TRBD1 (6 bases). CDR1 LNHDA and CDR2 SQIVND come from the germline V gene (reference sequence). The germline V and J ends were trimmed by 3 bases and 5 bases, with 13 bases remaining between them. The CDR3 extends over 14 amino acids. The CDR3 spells CASSMGQIGYGYTF. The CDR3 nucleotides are TGTGCCAGTAGTATGGGACAAATCGGATATGGCTACACCTTC. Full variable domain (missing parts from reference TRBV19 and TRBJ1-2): DGGITQSPKYLFRKEGQNVTLSCEQNLNHDAMYWYRQDPGQGLRLIYYSQIVNDFQKGDIAEGYSVSREKKESFPLTVTSAQKNPTAFYLCASSMGQIGYGYTFGSGTRLTVV.